These T cell receptor beta chains were read from a single sample in a study of blood T cell repertoires in COVID-19. Libraries were prepared by immunoSEQ multiplex PCR; TCRdb keeps only in-frame clonotypes and omits some of them. The sample has about 110,000 clones; roughly 85% are singletons. Material for sequencing was peripheral blood. The receptor source for this set is a human donor in a cohort sampled during active COVID-19. Both conserved end residues are part of each CDR3. The D gene is left open where the match is weak. The size entry is marked missing in some rows and otherwise reads once, few, many or a size class.

J	D	V	size	DNA	CDR3
TRBJ1-5	TRBD1	TRBV30	NA	TGTGCCTGGAGCCCGGGACAGGGGGCGCATCAGCCCCAGCATTTT	CAWSPGQGAHQPQHF
TRBJ2-6	NA	TRBV3-1/TRBV3-2	NA	TGTGCCAGCAGCCAAGATAGCAGAGGAGCTGGGGCCAACGTCCTGACTTTC	CASSQDSRGAGANVLTF
TRBJ2-2	NA	TRBV4-3	NA	TGCGCCAGCAGCCAGTTTCAGGGCCCGAACACCGGGGAGCTGTTTTTT	CASSQFQGPNTGELFF
TRBJ2-3	NA	TRBV7-3	NA	TGTGCCAGCAGCTTAAGGGAGCGAGATACGCAGTATTTT	CASSLRERDTQYF
TRBJ1-6	TRBD1	TRBV3-1/TRBV3-2	NA	TGTGCCAGCAGCCGCAGTAGGTCTAGGGACCAGGGGGGACCCCTCCACTTT	CASSRSRSRDQGGPLHF
TRBJ1-3	NA	TRBV7-9	NA	TGTGCCAGCAGCGCGAATGCCCCAGGCCTCTCTGGAAACACCATATATTTT	CASSANAPGLSGNTIYF
TRBJ2-7	NA	TRBV7-2	NA	TGTGCCAGCAGTTTCCGGGACTCGACGTACGAGCAGTACTTC	CASSFRDSTYEQYF
TRBJ1-6	TRBD1	TRBV7-2	NA	TGTGCCAGCAGCTCCCACAAAAGACAGGGGGCTTGGGATTCACCCCTCCACTTT	CASSSHKRQGAWDSPLHF
TRBJ2-1	TRBD2	TRBV9	NA	TGTGCCAGCAGCGTAGATGGACTAGCGAGCTACAATGAGCAGTTCTTC	CASSVDGLASYNEQFF
TRBJ1-5	NA	TRBV11-2	NA	TGTGCCAGCAGCTTAGGCCCCGAGCGGCCCCAGCATTTT	CASSLGPERPQHF
TRBJ1-2	NA	TRBV29-1	NA	TGCAGCGTTGGGGAGTCAACATCTAACTATGGCTACACCTTC	CSVGESTSNYGYTF
TRBJ1-4	NA	TRBV27	NA	TGTGCCAGCACGCAGGGGACTAATGAAAAACTGTTTTTT	CASTQGTNEKLFF
TRBJ1-1	TRBD1	TRBV29-1	NA	TGCAGCGTCACGACAGGGGGCGAGGCTTTCTTT	CSVTTGGEAFF
TRBJ2-5	TRBD2	TRBV6-2/TRBV6-3	NA	TGTGCCAGCAGTTACCCGGGGGGGGGAGAGACCCAGTACTTC	CASSYPGGGETQYF
TRBJ2-4	NA	TRBV12-3/TRBV12-4	NA	TGTGCCAGCAGTTTAGGCACACCCGGGGAGTACTTC	CASSLGTPGEYF
TRBJ1-6	NA	TRBV9	NA	TGTGCCAGCAGCGTGAGCTCTAGAGATAATTCACCCCTCCACTTT	CASSVSSRDNSPLHF
TRBJ2-3	TRBD1	TRBV6-2/TRBV6-3	once	TGTGCCAGCAGTCTACGGACAGGGAGCACAGATACGCAGTATTTT	CASSLRTGSTDTQYF
TRBJ2-7	NA	TRBV4-1	few	TGCGCCAGCAGCCAAGATTCCCAGGGGTTACCCTACGAGCAGTACTTC	CASSQDSQGLPYEQYF
TRBJ2-7	NA	TRBV10-3	NA	TGTGCCATCAGTGAGTCAGGCAGGGGCTCCTCCTACGAGCAGTACTTC	CAISESGRGSSYEQYF
TRBJ2-7	NA	TRBV6-5	NA	TGTGCCAGCAGTCCCGCTAGTGGGTTTTACGAGCAGTACTTC	CASSPASGFYEQYF
TRBJ2-5	TRBD1	TRBV19	NA	TGTGCCAGTAGCGCCGGGACAGGGGCTCGGACCCAGTACTTC	CASSAGTGARTQYF
TRBJ2-7	NA	TRBV29-1	NA	TGCAGCGTCGTAGGACAGAACTACGAGCAGTACTTC	CSVVGQNYEQYF
TRBJ2-2	NA	TRBV7-9	NA	TGTGCCAGCAGCTTAGTGCAGATCACCGGGGAGCTGTTTTTT	CASSLVQITGELFF
TRBJ2-7	TRBD2	TRBV28	NA	TGTGCCAGCAGTTTCGGACTAGCGGGAGATCGCTACGAGCAGTACTTC	CASSFGLAGDRYEQYF
TRBJ2-2	TRBD1	TRBV7-9	NA	TGTGCCAGCAGCCCTCGGACAGGAAAAAACACCGGGGAGCTGTTTTTT	CASSPRTGKNTGELFF
TRBJ2-5	TRBD1	TRBV10-2	NA	TGCGCCAGCAGTGAGTCGGGACAGTTAGAGACCCAGTACTTC	CASSESGQLETQYF
TRBJ1-1	NA	TRBV3-1/TRBV3-2	once	TGTGCCAGCAGCCAAGTGACAGGCACTGAAGCTTTCTTT	CASSQVTGTEAFF
TRBJ2-5	TRBD2	TRBV4-3	NA	TGCGCCAGCAGCCAAGATTATACCAGCGGGGGAATACAAGAGACCCAGTACTTC	CASSQDYTSGGIQETQYF
TRBJ2-1	TRBD2	TRBV19	NA	TGTGCCAGCACAACCCAGAGCGGGGGGGGCAATGAGCAGTTCTTC	CASTTQSGGGNEQFF
TRBJ2-5	TRBD2	TRBV19	NA	TGTGCCAGTAGTCGGACTGCGGGGGGATTTCAAGAGACCCAGTACTTC	CASSRTAGGFQETQYF
TRBJ1-5	NA	TRBV7-9	few	TGTGCCAGCACCCCTGGGACGGGGACTAATCAGCCCCAGCATTTT	CASTPGTGTNQPQHF
TRBJ2-3	TRBD1	TRBV25-1	NA	TGTGCCAGCAGCGGAACGGGACAGGGCCCCACAGATACGCAGTATTTT	CASSGTGQGPTDTQYF
TRBJ1-2	TRBD1	TRBV12-3/TRBV12-4	NA	TGTGCCAGCAGCCCGGGACAGAACTATGGCTACACCTTC	CASSPGQNYGYTF
TRBJ1-4	NA	TRBV7-8	medium-sized	TGTGCCAGCAGTTTCGGGACTCCAGCAACTAATGAAAAACTGTTTTTT	CASSFGTPATNEKLFF
TRBJ2-1	NA	TRBV21-1	NA	TGTGCCAGCAGCAAAGTAACCCGCACTACAGGGGCTACCTACAATGAGCAGTTCTTC	CASSKVTRTTGATYNEQFF
TRBJ2-1	TRBD2	TRBV5-1	NA	TGCGCCAGCAGCAGTCTAGCGGGAGGTGGCAATGAGCAGTTCTTC	CASSSLAGGGNEQFF
TRBJ2-2	NA	TRBV6-4	NA	TGTGCCAGCAGTGATCACCCCATGGGAGGGGGGACCGGGGAGCTGTTTTTT	CASSDHPMGGGTGELFF
TRBJ1-3	NA	TRBV28	NA	TGTGCCAGCAGTTTATATGGGCCGCGTCAGTCTGGAAACACCATATATTTT	CASSLYGPRQSGNTIYF
TRBJ2-3	TRBD2	TRBV7-6	NA	TGTGCCAGCAGCTTAACGGGACTAGGGGCCACAGATACGCAGTATTTT	CASSLTGLGATDTQYF
TRBJ2-3	NA	TRBV7-9	few	TGTGCCAGCAGCTTAGCGCTGAGCGATTTCACAGATACGCAGTATTTT	CASSLALSDFTDTQYF
TRBJ2-5	NA	TRBV4-1	NA	TGCGCCAGCAGCCAAGATAGGACTACCGAAGAGACCCAGTACTTC	CASSQDRTTEETQYF
TRBJ2-7	NA	TRBV10-3	NA	TGTGCCATCAGCCCCCAGGACGGGAGCTCCTACGAGCAGTACTTC	CAISPQDGSSYEQYF
TRBJ2-7	NA	TRBV30	NA	TGTGCCTGGAGTGCCGTCTACGAGCAGTACTTC	CAWSAVYEQYF
TRBJ2-1	NA	TRBV18	NA	TGTGCCAGCTCACCACAGAGGAATGAGCAGTTCTTC	CASSPQRNEQFF
TRBJ1-2	TRBD1	TRBV10-3	NA	TGTGCCATCAGTGTAGGACAGGGGTTAGCTAACTATGGCTACACCTTC	CAISVGQGLANYGYTF
TRBJ1-2	NA	TRBV20-1	NA	TGCAGTGCAGGGGGGGGCTATGGCTACACCTTC	CSAGGGYGYTF